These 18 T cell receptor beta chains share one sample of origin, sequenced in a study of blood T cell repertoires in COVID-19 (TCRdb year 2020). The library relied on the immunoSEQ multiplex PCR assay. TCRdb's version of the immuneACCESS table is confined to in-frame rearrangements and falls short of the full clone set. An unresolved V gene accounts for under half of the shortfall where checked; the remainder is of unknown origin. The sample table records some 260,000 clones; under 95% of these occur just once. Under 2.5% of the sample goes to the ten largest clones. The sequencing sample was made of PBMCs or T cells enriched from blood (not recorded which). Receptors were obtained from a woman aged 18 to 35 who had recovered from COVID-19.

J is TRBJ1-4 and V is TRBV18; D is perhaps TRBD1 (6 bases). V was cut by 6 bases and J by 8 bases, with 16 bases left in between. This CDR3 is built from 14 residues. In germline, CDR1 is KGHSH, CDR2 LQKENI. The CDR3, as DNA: TGTGCCAGCTCGTACACGCAAACAGGGGAAAAACTGTTTTTT. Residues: CASSYTQTGEKLFF.

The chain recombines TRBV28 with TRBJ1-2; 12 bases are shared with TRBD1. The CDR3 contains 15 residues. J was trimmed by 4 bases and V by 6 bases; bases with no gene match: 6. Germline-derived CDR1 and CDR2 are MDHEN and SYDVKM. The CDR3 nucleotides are TGTGCCAGCAGACCTGGGACAGGGGGCCTCTATGGCTACACCTTC. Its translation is CASRPGTGGLYGYTF.

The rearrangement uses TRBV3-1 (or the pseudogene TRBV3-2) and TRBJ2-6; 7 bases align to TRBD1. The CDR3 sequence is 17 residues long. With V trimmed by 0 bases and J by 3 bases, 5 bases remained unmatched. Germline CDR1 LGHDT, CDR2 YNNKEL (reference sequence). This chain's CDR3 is CASSQDMRGLGANVLTF. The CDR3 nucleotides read TGTGCCAGCAGCCAAGATATGAGGGGGCTTGGGGCCAACGTCCTGACTTTC.

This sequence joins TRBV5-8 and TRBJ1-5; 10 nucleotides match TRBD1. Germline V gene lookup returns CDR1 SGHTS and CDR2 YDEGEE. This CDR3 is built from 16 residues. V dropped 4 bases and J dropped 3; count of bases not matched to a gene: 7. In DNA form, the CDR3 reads TGTGCCAGCAGCCGAGGGACAGGGGCTTACAATCAGCCCCAGCATTTT. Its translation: CASSRGTGAYNQPQHF.

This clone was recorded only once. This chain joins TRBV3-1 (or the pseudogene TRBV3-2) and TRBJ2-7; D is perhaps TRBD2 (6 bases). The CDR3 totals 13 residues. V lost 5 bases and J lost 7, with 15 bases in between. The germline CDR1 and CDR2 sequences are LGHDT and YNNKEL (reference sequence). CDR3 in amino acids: CASSTGSKGEQYF. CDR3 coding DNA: TGTGCCAGCAGCACCGGGAGCAAAGGAGAGCAGTACTTC.

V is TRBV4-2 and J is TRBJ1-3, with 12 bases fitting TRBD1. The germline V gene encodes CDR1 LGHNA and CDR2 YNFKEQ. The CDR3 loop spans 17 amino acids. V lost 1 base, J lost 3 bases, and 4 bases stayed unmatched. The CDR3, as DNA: TGTGCCAGCAGCCAAGGGGGACAGGGGGCGATTGGAAACACCATATATTTT. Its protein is CASSQGGQGAIGNTIYF.

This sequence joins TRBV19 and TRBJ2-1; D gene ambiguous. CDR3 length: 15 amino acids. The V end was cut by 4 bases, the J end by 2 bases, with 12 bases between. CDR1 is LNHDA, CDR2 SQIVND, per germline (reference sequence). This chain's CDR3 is CASSTANTPYNEQFF. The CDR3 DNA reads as TGTGCCAGTAGTACAGCGAATACCCCCTACAATGAGCAGTTCTTC.

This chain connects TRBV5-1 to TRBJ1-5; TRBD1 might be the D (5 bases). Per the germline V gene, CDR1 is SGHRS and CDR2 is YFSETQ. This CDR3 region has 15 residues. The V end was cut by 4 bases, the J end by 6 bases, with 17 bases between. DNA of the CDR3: TGCGCCAGCAGCCTCGACGCGGGGCAGGGTCAGCCCCAGCATTTT. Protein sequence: CASSLDAGQGQPQHF.

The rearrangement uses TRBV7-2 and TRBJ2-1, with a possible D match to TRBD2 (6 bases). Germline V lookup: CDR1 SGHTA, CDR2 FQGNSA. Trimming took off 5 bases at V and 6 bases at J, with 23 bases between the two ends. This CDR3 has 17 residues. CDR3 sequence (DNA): TGTGCCAGCAGCAGCCACCCTGGGACTTATGTTGCCAATGAGCAGTTCTTC. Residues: CASSSHPGTYVANEQFF. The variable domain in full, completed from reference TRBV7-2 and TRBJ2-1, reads GAGVSQSPSNKVTEKGKDVELRCDPISGHTALYWYRQSLGQGLEFLIYFQGNSAPDKSGLPSDRFSAERTGGSVSTLTIQRTQQEDSAVYLCASSSHPGTYVANEQFFGPGTRLTVL.

The CDR3 DNA follows: TGTGCCAGCAAACGAGGGACAGGGTATGGCTACACCTTC. Translation gives CASKRGTGYGYTF. This chain links TRBV27 with TRBJ1-2; 9 positions match TRBD1. This CDR3 region has 13 residues. The V gene's germline CDR1 is MNHEY and CDR2 SMNVEV (reference sequence). V trimming: 7 bases; J trimming: 5 bases; junction bases outside the gene matches: 5.

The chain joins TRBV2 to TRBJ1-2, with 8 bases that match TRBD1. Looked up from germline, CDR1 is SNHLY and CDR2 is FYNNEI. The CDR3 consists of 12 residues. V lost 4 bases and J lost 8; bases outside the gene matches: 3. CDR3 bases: TGTGCCAGCAGTGCAGGGGGCGAGGGCTACACCTTC. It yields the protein CASSAGGEGYTF.

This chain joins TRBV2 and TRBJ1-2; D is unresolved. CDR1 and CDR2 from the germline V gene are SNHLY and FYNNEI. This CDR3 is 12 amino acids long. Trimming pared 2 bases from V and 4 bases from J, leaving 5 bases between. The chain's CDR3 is CASSETVYGYTF. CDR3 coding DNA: TGTGCCAGCAGTGAAACAGTCTATGGCTACACCTTC.

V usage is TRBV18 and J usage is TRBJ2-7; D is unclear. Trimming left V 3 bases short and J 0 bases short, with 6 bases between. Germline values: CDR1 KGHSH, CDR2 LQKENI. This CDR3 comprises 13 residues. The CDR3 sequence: CASSPERSYEQYF. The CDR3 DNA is TGTGCCAGCTCACCGGAGCGCTCCTACGAGCAGTACTTC.

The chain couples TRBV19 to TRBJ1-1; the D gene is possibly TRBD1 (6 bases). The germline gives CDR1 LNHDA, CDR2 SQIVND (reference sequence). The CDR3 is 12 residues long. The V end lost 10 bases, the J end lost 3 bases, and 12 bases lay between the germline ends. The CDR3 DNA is TGTGCCACCGAAACAGGGTACACTGAAGCTTTCTTT. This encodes CATETGYTEAFF.

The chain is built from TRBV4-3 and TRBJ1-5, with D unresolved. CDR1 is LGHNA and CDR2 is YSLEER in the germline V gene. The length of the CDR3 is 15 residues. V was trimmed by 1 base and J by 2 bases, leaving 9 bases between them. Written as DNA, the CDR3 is TGCGCCAGCAGCCAAGCTATGGTTGGCAATCAGCCCCAGCATTTT. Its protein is CASSQAMVGNQPQHF.

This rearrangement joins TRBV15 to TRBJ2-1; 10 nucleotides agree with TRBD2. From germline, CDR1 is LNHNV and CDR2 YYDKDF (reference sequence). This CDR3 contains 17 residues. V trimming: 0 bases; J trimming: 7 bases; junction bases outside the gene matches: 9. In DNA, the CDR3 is TGTGCCACCAGCAGAGAGTTGCCTAGCGGGAGAGGTAATGAGCAGTTCTTC. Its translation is CATSRELPSGRGNEQFF.

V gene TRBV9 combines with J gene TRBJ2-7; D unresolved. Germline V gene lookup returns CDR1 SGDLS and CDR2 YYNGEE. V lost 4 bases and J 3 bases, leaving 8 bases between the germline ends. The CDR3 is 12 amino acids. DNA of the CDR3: TGTGCCAGCAGCAACTCTCTCTACGAGCAGTACTTC. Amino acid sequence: CASSNSLYEQYF.

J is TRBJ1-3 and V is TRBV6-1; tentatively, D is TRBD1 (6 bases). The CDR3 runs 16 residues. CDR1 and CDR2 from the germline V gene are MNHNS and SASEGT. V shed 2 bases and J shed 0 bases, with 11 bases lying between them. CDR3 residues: CASSESRQASGNTIYF. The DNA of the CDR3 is TGTGCCAGCAGTGAATCTAGACAGGCCTCTGGAAACACCATATATTTT.